This passage covers 30 T cell receptor beta chains from one sample sequenced in a study of T-cell memory formation after mild COVID-19. Via MiXCR, TCRdb re-called the 5' RACE reads, giving one row per CDR3 protein. This sample has about 560,000 distinct CDR3 sequences; roughly 18% occur once, and the top ten carry around 12%. Sequenced: PBMCs or a T cell subset sorted from them (not recorded which). The receptors derive from an adult woman who had mild COVID-19 (a few samples of this study predate the infection). Cell type and time point are not known.

The chain links TRBV6-6 to TRBJ2-1; D possibly matches TRBD1 or TRBD2 (6 bases each). Germline CDR1 is MNHNY and CDR2 is SVGAGI (reference sequence). V was clipped by 7 bases and J by 4 bases, with 20 bases between them. The CDR3 length is 16 residues. CDR3 coding DNA: TGTGCCAGCATCCGGGATGGGGGCGCGGGGTACAATGAGCAGTTCTTC. Amino acids: CASIRDGGAGYNEQFF.

This clonotype has only a few counts. The chain has TRBV7-2 and TRBJ2-7; 8 nucleotides match TRBD1. The CDR3 totals 16 residues. V shed 2 bases and J 4 bases; nucleotides not matched to a gene: 10. The germline V gene has CDR1 SGHTA and CDR2 FQGNSA. For the CDR3, the DNA is TGTGCCAGCAGCTTACAGAGGTCCAGGGGGCCTTACGAGCAGTACTTC. Translation: CASSLQRSRGPYEQYF.

The table lists this clonotype with many counts. V gene TRBV20-1 combines with J gene TRBJ2-7; the D gene is possibly TRBD1 (6 bases). Germline V gene lookup returns CDR1 DFQATT and CDR2 SNEGSKA (reference sequence). With 6 bases removed from V and 7 bases from J, the gap between germline ends came to 13 bases. CDR3 length equals 11 residues. CDR3 DNA sequence: TGCAGTGCCCCCTGGCAGGGGGAGCAGTACTTC. Translation: CSAPWQGEQYF.

This clonotype was seen a single time. The chain combines TRBV6-2 or TRBV6-3 with TRBJ1-5, with D maybe TRBD1 (5 bases). The CDR3 loop spans 15 amino acids. Trimming removed 6 bases from V and 0 bases from J, with 12 bases in between. Germline CDR1 is MNHEY and CDR2 is SVGEGT. CDR3 sequence (DNA): TGTGCCAGCAGCCCCACGACAGTTAGCAATCAGCCCCAGCATTTT. Protein sequence: CASSPTTVSNQPQHF.

In its sample, this clonotype was seen a few times. The chain joins TRBV6-2 or TRBV6-3 to TRBJ2-5; 7 bases are shared with TRBD1. V dropped 4 bases and J dropped 5; count of bases not matched to a gene: 7. Germline values: CDR1 MNHEY, CDR2 SVGEGT. The CDR3 length is 14 residues. CDR3 in amino acids: CASSSSTGLETQYF. The CDR3 nucleotides read TGTGCCAGCAGTTCCTCGACAGGGCTCGAGACCCAGTACTTC.

In its sample, this clonotype was seen a few times. The chain recombines TRBV19 with TRBJ2-1; maybe TRBD2 (6 bases). The CDR3 totals 14 residues. The V and J ends lost 4 bases and 8 bases respectively, with 15 bases between them. Looked up from germline, CDR1 is LNHDA and CDR2 is SQIVND (reference sequence). The DNA for the CDR3 is TGTGCCAGTAGTAGAGTCGCGGGACCTTATGAGCAGTTCTTC. It codes for CASSRVAGPYEQFF.

This clonotype has just a few counts. The chain uses TRBV2 and TRBJ1-5; a weak D match, TRBD1 (5 bases). Germline-derived CDR1 and CDR2 are SNHLY and FYNNEI. This CDR3 comprises 14 residues. V lost 8 bases to trimming and J lost 4 bases, with 15 bases between them. The DNA of the CDR3 is TGTGCCAGCGCGGCAGGGCGTTGGAATCAGCCCCAGCATTTT. It specifies CASAAGRWNQPQHF.

V and J are TRBV13 and TRBJ1-2; 8 bases map to TRBD1. CDR3 length: 14 amino acids. The V segment lost 4 bases and the J segment 2 bases; nucleotides outside the gene matches: 3. The germline CDR1 and CDR2 sequences are PRHDT and FYEKMQ (reference sequence). The CDR3 sequence is CASSSRQGNYGYTF. For the CDR3, the DNA is TGTGCCAGCAGCTCCCGACAGGGGAACTATGGCTACACCTTC.

This chain links TRBV24-1 with TRBJ2-1; D gene ambiguous. V was shortened by 2 bases and J by 6 bases, with 13 bases between the two germline ends. Germline V gene data show CDR1 as KGHDR and CDR2 as SFDVKD. This CDR3 is built from 15 residues. The CDR3 coding sequence is TGTGCCACCAGTGATTGGGTAGTTGCTAGCAATGAGCAGTTCTTC. Translated: CATSDWVVASNEQFF.

This rearrangement joins TRBV7-8 to TRBJ2-2; 7 bases are a match to TRBD1. Per the germline V gene, CDR1 is SGHVS and CDR2 is FQNEAQ. The V gene end was trimmed by 5 bases and the J gene end by 4 bases; junction bases not matched to a gene: 7. The length of the CDR3 is 15 residues. In nucleotides, the CDR3 is TGTGCCAGCAGCGATTGGACAGGAGCCACCGGGGAGCTGTTTTTT. Translated: CASSDWTGATGELFF.

The V gene is TRBV5-1, the J gene TRBJ1-4, with D perhaps TRBD1 (6 bases). Trimming took 3 bases from V and 5 from J, leaving 14 bases between them. Germline values: CDR1 SGHRS, CDR2 YFSETQ. This CDR3 is built from 15 residues. The CDR3 region is CASSYTGTWNEKLFF. The CDR3 DNA reads as TGCGCCAGCAGCTATACCGGGACATGGAATGAAAAACTGTTTTTT. Supplemented by reference TRBV5-1 and TRBJ1-4, the full variable domain reads KAGVTQTPRYLIKTRGQQVTLSCSPISGHRSVSWYQQTPGQGLQFLFEYFSETQRNKGNFPGRFSGRQFSNSRSEMNVSTLELGDSALYLCASSYTGTWNEKLFFGSGTQLSVL.

The chain is built from TRBV20-1 and TRBJ1-2; D is unresolved. Germline lookup yields CDR1 DFQATT and CDR2 SNEGSKA (reference sequence). V was shortened by 4 bases and J by 1 base, with 7 bases between the two germline ends. The CDR3 runs 12 residues. Here the CDR3 DNA reads TGCAGTGCTATGACTGTTAACTATGGCTACACCTTC. This codes for CSAMTVNYGYTF.

This clonotype was found many times. The CDR3 sequence: CASSPTSGTYNEQFF. CDR3 in DNA: TGTGCCAGCAGTCCTACTAGCGGCACCTACAATGAGCAGTTCTTC. The rearrangement links TRBV12-3 or TRBV12-4 to TRBJ2-1; 8 nucleotides agree with TRBD2. V gave up 5 bases and J gave up 2 bases; unmatched junction bases: 5. The CDR3 contains 15 residues.

The V call is TRBV7-9, the J call TRBJ1-2; D uncertain. V shed 4 bases and J shed 3 bases, with 15 bases lying between them. The V gene's germline CDR1 is SEHNR and CDR2 FQNEAQ (reference sequence). The length of the CDR3 is 15 residues. The CDR3: CASSSVVPQHYGYTF. In DNA form, the CDR3 reads TGTGCCAGCAGCTCCGTTGTGCCCCAACACTATGGCTACACCTTC.

CDR3 loop: CAIMGTGGNEQYF. CDR3 nucleotide sequence: TGTGCCATCATGGGGACAGGCGGGAACGAGCAGTACTTC. This chain links TRBV10-3 with TRBJ2-7, with TRBD1 matching 8 bases. Germline V gene data show CDR1 as ENHRY and CDR2 as SYGVKD. J gave up 5 bases and V 7 bases, and 7 bases lay outside the gene matches. The CDR3 is made up of 13 amino acids.

The chain couples TRBV7-2 to TRBJ2-5; 11 nucleotides agree with TRBD2. V lost 3 bases, J lost 5 bases, and 17 bases stayed unmatched. In germline, CDR1 is SGHTA, CDR2 FQGNSA. CDR3 length: 19 residues. Here the CDR3 reads CASSFRLPASGGTGETQYF. CDR3 sequence (DNA): TGTGCCAGCAGCTTCCGCCTCCCGGCTAGCGGGGGGACCGGGGAGACCCAGTACTTC. Full variable domain (rest looked up from reference TRBV7-2 and TRBJ2-5): GAGVSQSPSNKVTEKGKDVELRCDPISGHTALYWYRQSLGQGLEFLIYFQGNSAPDKSGLPSDRFSAERTGGSVSTLTIQRTQQEDSAVYLCASSFRLPASGGTGETQYFGPGTRLLVL.

V is TRBV11-2 and J is TRBJ2-7; 7 positions match TRBD1. CDR1 and CDR2 from the germline V gene are SGHAT and FQNNGV. With 0 bases clipped from V and 7 bases from J, the junction kept 6 bases outside the gene matches. The CDR3 sequence is 14 residues long. CDR3 sequence (DNA): TGTGCCAGCAGCTTAGAGGGGACAGCACGGGAGCAGTACTTC. Encoded protein: CASSLEGTAREQYF.

V gene TRBV27 combines with J gene TRBJ2-7; the D gene is possibly TRBD1 (6 bases). V was trimmed by 3 bases and J by 0 bases, leaving 9 bases between them. The CDR3 runs to 14 residues. Per the germline V gene, CDR1 is MNHEY and CDR2 is SMNVEV (reference sequence). CDR3 sequence reads: CASSFVDSSYEQYF. CDR3 coding DNA: TGTGCCAGCAGTTTCGTGGACAGCTCCTACGAGCAGTACTTC.

The chain has TRBV7-8 and TRBJ2-5; 10 bases align to TRBD1. The trim removed 5 bases at V and 5 bases at J, leaving 11 bases unmatched. The germline V gene encodes CDR1 SGHVS and CDR2 FQNEAQ. The CDR3 runs 16 residues. The CDR3 here is CASSGGDRGLLETQYF. The CDR3 bases are TGTGCCAGCAGCGGGGGGGACAGGGGCCTTCTGGAGACCCAGTACTTC.

V is TRBV12-3 or TRBV12-4 and J is TRBJ2-4; no clear D gene. The CDR3 runs to 13 residues. The V gene lost 5 bases and the J gene lost 8 bases, with 13 bases spanning the gap. As DNA, the CDR3 is TGTGCCAGCAGTGGCTCAGGTCCAGACATTCAGTACTTC. This translates into CASSGSGPDIQYF.

This clonotype was seen more than once but under ten times. The chain is built from TRBV20-1 and TRBJ2-2; D gene uncertain. The V gene lost 0 bases and the J gene lost 1 base, with 6 bases spanning the gap. This CDR3 is 14 amino acids long. Germline loops: CDR1 DFQATT, CDR2 SNEGSKA (reference sequence). The CDR3 DNA sequence: TGCAGTGCTAGAGACGTGTTGAACACCGGGGAGCTGTTTTTT. Its translation: CSARDVLNTGELFF.

The chain links TRBV24-1 to TRBJ1-2; D not resolved. Looked up from germline, CDR1 is KGHDR and CDR2 is SFDVKD. V was shortened by 9 bases and J by 5 bases, with 15 bases between the two germline ends. CDR3 length: 13 amino acids. The CDR3 DNA follows: TGTGCCACCCAAGGTGGAACTGAATATGGCTACACCTTC. Amino acids: CATQGGTEYGYTF.

Only a few counts were recorded for this clonotype. V is TRBV7-2 and J is TRBJ1-1; D call uncertain. This CDR3 is 17 amino acids long. Trimming pared 1 base from V and 6 bases from J, leaving 21 bases between. Germline lookup yields CDR1 SGHTA and CDR2 FQGNSA. CDR3 amino acids: CASSLVYGMGRNAEAFF. CDR3 in DNA: TGTGCCAGCAGCTTAGTGTACGGGATGGGCCGAAACGCTGAAGCTTTCTTT.

This clonotype occurred many times. V is TRBV7-9 and J is TRBJ2-1; 7 positions match TRBD2. This CDR3 comprises 13 residues. Germline loops: CDR1 SEHNR, CDR2 FQNEAQ (reference sequence). The trim removed 8 bases at V and 7 bases at J, leaving 8 bases unmatched. CDR3 residues: CASRGGPRNEQFF. CDR3 in DNA: TGTGCCAGCCGCGGGGGACCCCGGAATGAGCAGTTCTTC.

This clonotype was seen only a few times. The gene calls are TRBV29-1 and TRBJ1-2, with 9 bases matching TRBD1. CDR1 SQVTM and CDR2 ANQGSEA come from the germline V gene. CDR3 length equals 15 residues. V shed 1 base, J shed 8 bases, and the junction held 11 bases outside the gene matches. CDR3 nucleotide sequence: TGCAGCGTTGAAGTCGGGGGACAGGGCTCGGGAGGCTACACCTTC. As protein: CSVEVGGQGSGGYTF.

This clonotype has more than one count but fewer than ten. The chain has TRBV7-9 and TRBJ1-1, with no clear D. V lost 2 bases to trimming and J lost 11 bases, with 9 bases between them. The CDR3 runs to 11 residues. CDR1 is SEHNR, CDR2 FQNEAQ, per germline (reference sequence). The CDR3 region has the DNA TGTGCCAGCAGCTTATCGGAGAGGGCTTTCTTT. It yields the protein CASSLSERAFF.

This chain uses TRBV24-1 with TRBJ2-5; 7 nucleotides match TRBD1. Germline loops: CDR1 KGHDR, CDR2 SFDVKD. The trim removed 2 bases at V and 5 bases at J, leaving 7 bases unmatched. The CDR3 length is 15 residues. The CDR3 region is CATSDSRTGSETQYF. For the CDR3, the DNA is TGTGCCACCAGTGATTCTAGGACAGGATCGGAGACCCAGTACTTC.

The sample holds many counts of this clonotype. The rearrangement joins TRBV15 to TRBJ2-1, with TRBD2 identical over 7 bases. The CDR3 spans 15 residues. J lost 3 bases, V lost 4 bases, and 6 bases had no gene match. Germline V gives CDR1 LNHNV, CDR2 YYDKDF (reference sequence). The CDR3 spells CATSTDRDYYNEQFF. The CDR3 DNA follows: TGTGCCACCAGCACCGACCGGGACTACTACAATGAGCAGTTCTTC. The variable domain in full, with the rest retrieved from reference TRBV15 and TRBJ2-1, is DAMVIQNPRYQVTQFGKPVTLSCSQTLNHNVMYWYQQKSSQAPKLLFHYYDKDFNNEADTPDNFQSRRPNTSFCFLDIRSPGLGDTAMYLCATSTDRDYYNEQFFGPGTRLTVL.

This clonotype appeared many times. V and J are TRBV24-1 and TRBJ1-5; TRBD1 matches 8 bases. Per the germline V gene, CDR1 is KGHDR and CDR2 is SFDVKD. V shed 10 bases and J 2 bases; nucleotides not matched to a gene: 3. The CDR3 is made up of 13 amino acids. In nucleotides, the CDR3 is TGTGCCACGCAGGGACAGGGCAATCAGCCCCAGCATTTT. As protein: CATQGQGNQPQHF.

This clonotype has just a few counts. The J gene is TRBJ2-5, the V gene TRBV7-6; a weak D match, TRBD1 (6 bases). The V gene lost 4 bases and the J gene lost 1 base, with 13 bases spanning the gap. Germline assignment: CDR1 SGHVS and CDR2 FNYEAQ. The CDR3 is made up of 15 amino acids. The CDR3 bases are TGTGCCAGCAGCTCACGTGGGGGCCTCCAAGAGACCCAGTACTTC. Translated: CASSSRGGLQETQYF.